The clone carrying this TCR beta chain appeared many times. This sample was taken from a study of cytomegalovirus exposure and HLA in healthy donors. About the research overall: Membership in the Caucasian-associated ancestry cluster was found for approximately 85% of 350 to 450 genotyped donors.

Researchers ran the PCR with 60 Vbeta and 13 Jbeta primers. Measured with immunoSEQ multiplex PCR; TCRdb has only the in-frame clones, and not every one. The repertoire consists of about 150,000 clones, with roughly 77% occurring once and the leading ten covering approximately 8%. The sequence came from a man younger than 45 in good health and CMV-seropositive. Material for sequencing was PBMCs.

The CDR3 DNA follows: TGTGCCAGCAGCTTAGCCCCGAGGTCGAACACCGGGGAGCTGTTTTTT. Translating it yields CASSLAPRSNTGELFF. The chain joins TRBV5-4 to TRBJ2-2; D not certain. Germline V gene data show CDR1 as SGHNT and CDR2 as YYREEE (reference sequence). The CDR3 contains 16 residues. V was pared by 2 bases and J by 0 bases, with 11 bases between. Complete variable domain (other parts from reference TRBV5-4 and TRBJ2-2): ETGVTQSPTHLIKTRGQQVTLRCSSQSGHNTVSWYQQALGQGPQFIFQYYREEENGRGNFPPRFSGLQFPNYSSELNVNALELDDSALYLCASSLAPRSNTGELFFGEGSRLTVL.